The 18 T cell receptor beta chains given below trace back to one sample, sequenced in a study of CD8+ T cells in alopecia areata listed by TCRdb under 2018. The treatment or condition tag for this specimen amounts to: oral pan-JAK inhibitor, 5-10 mg twice daily. Library prep was done by the immunoSEQ multiplex PCR assay. RNA was extracted from all samples and reverse transcribed into cDNA as template for TCR sequencing. The source is immuneACCESS, and TCRdb retained only in-frame sequences with V and J called. Part of the clones is not carried over; for the studies checked, unresolved V genes explain less than half of this, and the remainder is unexplained. This sample is represented by approximately 210,000 clones; more than 60% of them were singletons. Around 1.3% of the sample belongs to the ten largest clones. The sample here was CD4+ T cells sorted from blood, taken at week 44, from a patient treated with tofacitinib. The source of these receptors is a human donor with alopecia areata.

This clone was found a few times. Other DNA sequences in the same sample also yield this CDR3. The chain couples TRBV5-1 to TRBJ2-3; possible D gene TRBD1, 5 bases. Germline V gives CDR1 SGHRS, CDR2 YFSETQ. The CDR3 consists of 15 residues. The germline V and J ends were trimmed by 2 bases and 0 bases, with 10 bases remaining between them. CDR3 coding DNA: TGCGCCAGCAGCTTCAAGGGGTCGAGCACAGATACGCAGTATTTT. Its translation: CASSFKGSSTDTQYF.

This clone came up a few times. The chain links TRBV2 to TRBJ2-1, with 8 bases matching TRBD2. Trimming at V came to 3 bases and at J to 3 bases, leaving 4 bases not matched to a gene. Germline CDR1 reads SNHLY; CDR2 reads FYNNEI. The CDR3 covers 15 residues. CDR3 loop: CASSDLRGDYNEQFF. Written as DNA, the CDR3 is TGTGCCAGCAGTGATTTGCGGGGGGACTACAATGAGCAGTTCTTC.

The rearrangement joins TRBV11-3 to TRBJ2-7, with 8 bases identical to TRBD2. The length of the CDR3 is 14 residues. With 5 bases clipped from V and 5 bases from J, the junction kept 8 bases outside the gene matches. The germline V gene encodes CDR1 SGHNT and CDR2 YENEEA. The CDR3 bases are TGTGCCAGCAGCCTCGGGACGGGAGGGGACGAGCAGTACTTC. Protein: CASSLGTGGDEQYF.

The V and J genes are TRBV5-1 and TRBJ1-1; tentative D call: TRBD1 (5 bases). The ends were cut back, 4 bases at V and 5 bases at J, with 15 bases in the middle. The germline V gene encodes CDR1 SGHRS and CDR2 YFSETQ. CDR3 length: 14 amino acids. Here the CDR3 reads CASSLTASGTEAFF. In DNA form, the CDR3 reads TGCGCCAGCAGCCTGACAGCGAGTGGTACTGAAGCTTTCTTT.

The chain combines TRBV7-3 with TRBJ2-2, with D unclear. The CDR3 runs 12 residues. The V and J ends lost 4 bases and 0 bases respectively, with 0 bases between them. CDR1 is SGHTA and CDR2 is FQGTGA in the germline V gene. The CDR3 DNA reads as TGTGCCAGCAGCTCGAACACCGGGGAGCTGTTTTTT. It specifies CASSSNTGELFF.

As for this clone: Other nucleotide sequences in the sample specify the same CDR3. The rearrangement links TRBV9 to TRBJ2-2; D call uncertain. Germline CDR1 is SGDLS and CDR2 is YYNGEE. Trimming stripped 2 bases from V and 5 bases from J, with 4 bases between. The CDR3 spans 12 residues. The chain's CDR3 is CASSVLTGELFF. DNA of the CDR3: TGTGCCAGCAGCGTGCTGACCGGGGAGCTGTTTTTT.

This clone was detected a few times. The chain couples TRBV19 to TRBJ1-1, with a weak D call TRBD1 (5 bases). In germline, CDR1 is LNHDA, CDR2 SQIVND (reference sequence). The CDR3 is 17 residues long. With 7 bases removed from V and 4 bases from J, the gap between germline ends came to 25 bases. CDR3 coding DNA: TGTGCCAGTATCCACGACGGGGGAGGAGCCCCCAGCACTGAAGCTTTCTTT. It encodes CASIHDGGGAPSTEAFF.

This clone was recorded a few times. The chain joins TRBV7-8 to TRBJ2-7; D might be TRBD1 (6 bases). The germline V and J ends were trimmed by 3 bases and 11 bases, with 11 bases remaining between them. CDR3 length equals 11 residues. CDR1 SGHVS and CDR2 FQNEAQ come from the germline V gene. The CDR3: CASSLGAVEYF. In DNA form, the CDR3 reads TGTGCCAGCAGCTTGGGGGCCGTAGAGTACTTC. Combining the CDR3 with reference TRBV7-8 and TRBJ2-7 gives the whole variable domain GAGVSQSPRYKVAKRGQDVALRCDPISGHVSLFWYQQALGQGPEFLTYFQNEAQLDKSGLPSDRFFAERPEGSVSTLKIQRTQQEDSAVYLCASSLGAVEYFGPGTRLTVT.

The V and J genes are TRBV2 and TRBJ1-1; possibly TRBD1 for D (5 bases). Deletions cut 3 bases from V and 5 bases from J, with 10 bases between. The CDR3 consists of 13 residues. Germline CDR1 reads SNHLY; CDR2 reads FYNNEI. CDR3 nucleotide sequence: TGTGCCAGCAGTGAGGGGGTACGGACTGAAGCTTTCTTT. Translated, it gives CASSEGVRTEAFF.

The chain is built from TRBV5-6 and TRBJ1-6; unclear D gene. Germline V gives CDR1 SGHDT, CDR2 YYEEEE. There are 16 residues in the CDR3. V shed 4 bases and J shed 2 bases, with 13 bases lying between them. This CDR3 reads CASSPGGGTYNSPLHF. The CDR3 coding sequence is TGTGCCAGCAGCCCCGGAGGTGGGACCTATAATTCACCCCTCCACTTT. Variable domain in full (rest from reference TRBV5-6 and TRBJ1-6): DAGVTQSPTHLIKTRGQQVTLRCSPKSGHDTVSWYQQALGQGPQFIFQYYEEEERQRGNFPDRFSGHQFPNYSSELNVNALLLGDSALYLCASSPGGGTYNSPLHFGNGTRLTVT.

This clone was detected a few times. J is TRBJ2-5 and V is TRBV5-1, with D perhaps being TRBD1 or TRBD2 (5 bases each). CDR1 and CDR2 (germline): SGHRS, YFSETQ. Between the trimmed V and J ends, which lost 5 bases and 2 bases, there was a span of 19 bases. The CDR3 length is 16 residues. The CDR3 DNA reads TGCGCCAGCAGTCGTCGAGGTGGGGGTAGACAAGAGACCCAGTACTTC. Protein sequence: CASSRRGGGRQETQYF.

This clone was counted a single time. V and J are TRBV25-1 and TRBJ1-1; D call uncertain. Germline CDR1 is MGHDK and CDR2 is SYGVNS. The CDR3 runs to 11 residues. Trimming took 8 bases from V and 1 from J, leaving 5 bases between them. In DNA, the CDR3 is TGTGCCAGCCGCAGGAACACTGAAGCTTTCTTT. It is translated as CASRRNTEAFF.

V usage is TRBV19 and J usage is TRBJ2-2; a weak D match, TRBD1 (6 bases). Germline V CDR1 and CDR2: LNHDA, SQIVND (reference sequence). The CDR3 runs to 16 residues. Trimming pared 3 bases from V and 0 bases from J, leaving 11 bases between. CDR3 in amino acids: CASSIRTVANTGELFF. CDR3 nucleotide sequence: TGTGCCAGTAGTATTCGGACAGTAGCGAACACCGGGGAGCTGTTTTTT.

The rearrangement joins TRBV2 to TRBJ2-6; D is unclear. Trimming cost V 3 bases and J 9 bases, with 15 bases left between them. Germline loops: CDR1 SNHLY, CDR2 FYNNEI. The CDR3 has 15 amino acids. The CDR3: CASSDQVSPVNVLTF. The CDR3 nucleotides are TGTGCCAGCAGTGACCAGGTGTCTCCTGTCAACGTCCTGACTTTC.

The rearrangement uses TRBV30 and TRBJ2-2; D is undetermined. V dropped 2 bases and J dropped 5 bases, with 18 bases sitting between them. CDR3 length: 16 residues. The V gene's germline CDR1 is GTSNPN and CDR2 SVGIG (reference sequence). In nucleotides, the CDR3 is TGTGCCTGGAGTCCACTATCGGGCAGGAAGACCGGGGAGCTGTTTTTT. This encodes CAWSPLSGRKTGELFF. The variable domain in full, completed from reference TRBV30 and TRBJ2-2, reads SQTIHQWPATLVQPVGSPLSLECTVEGTSNPNLYWYRQAAGRGLQLLFYSVGIGQISSEVPQNLSASRPQDRQFILSSKKLLLSDSGFYLCAWSPLSGRKTGELFFGEGSRLTVL.

This chain uses TRBV5-8 with TRBJ2-2, with D perhaps matching TRBD1 (6 bases). This CDR3 contains 16 residues. V dropped 0 bases and J dropped 0 bases, with 9 bases sitting between them. CDR1 is SGHTS and CDR2 is YDEGEE in the germline V gene. The CDR3 sequence: CASSLETGANTGELFF. As DNA, the CDR3 is TGTGCCAGCAGCTTGGAGACAGGAGCGAACACCGGGGAGCTGTTTTTT.

The chain combines TRBV10-3 with TRBJ1-1; 7 bases map to TRBD1. After removal of 7 bases from V and 4 bases from J, the junction contained 6 bases not matched to a gene. This CDR3 region has 13 residues. From germline, CDR1 is ENHRY and CDR2 SYGVKD. CDR3 sequence (DNA): TGTGCCATCAACGAGGGGGCGAGCACTGAAGCTTTCTTT. It codes for CAINEGASTEAFF.

In this sample, this clone turned up a few times. This rearrangement joins TRBV7-3 to TRBJ1-1; D gene unclear. The germline V gene has CDR1 SGHTA and CDR2 FQGTGA. The V and J ends lost 4 bases and 0 bases respectively, with 6 bases between them. This CDR3 comprises 13 residues. The CDR3 sequence is CASSSSVNTEAFF. Here the CDR3 DNA reads TGTGCCAGCAGCTCATCGGTGAACACTGAAGCTTTCTTT.